The 21 T cell receptor beta chains given below trace back to one sample, sequenced in a study of blood T cell repertoires in COVID-19. The data were produced by immunoSEQ multiplex PCR, yet TCRdb's version contains in-frame clones alone and is incomplete. The sample records 250,000 to 350,000 clones, approximately 84% being singletons. The sequencing sample was made of peripheral blood. The receptors were sampled from a human donor with COVID-19, enrolled during active disease. The donor label of this sample is uncertain.

This sequence joins TRBV7-9 and TRBJ2-7; a weak D match, TRBD1 (5 bases). CDR3 size: 14 residues. V lost 5 bases to trimming and J lost 6 bases, with 17 bases between them. The germline V gene encodes CDR1 SEHNR and CDR2 FQNEAQ (reference sequence). The CDR3 coding sequence is TGTGCCAGCAGCCACGGACAAAGAGACTCCGAGCAGTACTTC. This encodes CASSHGQRDSEQYF.

The V gene is TRBV9, the J gene TRBJ2-2, with D perhaps matching TRBD2 (5 bases). The V and J ends lost 3 bases and 8 bases respectively, with 17 bases between them. Germline V gene lookup returns CDR1 SGDLS and CDR2 YYNGEE. The CDR3 loop spans 15 amino acids. CDR3 bases: TGTGCCAGCAGCGGATTCCGGGATCCCAAGGGGGAGCTGTTTTTT. Encoded protein: CASSGFRDPKGELFF.

The genes are TRBV27 and TRBJ1-6, with D perhaps TRBD1 (5 bases). With 4 bases removed from V and 9 bases from J, the gap between germline ends came to 13 bases. The CDR3 sequence is 14 residues long. Germline V gene sequence: CDR1 MNHEY, CDR2 SMNVEV (reference sequence). The CDR3 here is CASSSQGWVSPLHF. Here the CDR3 DNA reads TGTGCCAGCAGTTCGCAGGGATGGGTTTCACCCCTCCACTTT.

The chain recombines TRBV4-3 with TRBJ1-3; 8 bases are a match to TRBD1. CDR3 length equals 17 residues. Trimming took 2 bases from V and 2 from J; bases not matched to a gene: 8. Germline V gene lookup returns CDR1 LGHNA and CDR2 YSLEER. The CDR3 sequence is CASSQQVNRGTGNTIYF. Here the CDR3 DNA reads TGCGCCAGCAGCCAACAAGTTAACAGGGGGACTGGAAACACCATATATTTT.

The chain uses TRBV19 and TRBJ1-1; D uncertain. Germline-derived CDR1 and CDR2 are LNHDA and SQIVND (reference sequence). With 1 base removed from V and 5 bases from J, the gap between germline ends came to 17 bases. CDR3 length equals 16 residues. The CDR3 loop is CASSIAGRERSTEAFF. Written as DNA, the CDR3 is TGTGCCAGTAGTATAGCGGGGAGGGAGAGGTCGACTGAAGCTTTCTTT. The full variable domain, rest sourced from reference TRBV19 and TRBJ1-1, is DGGITQSPKYLFRKEGQNVTLSCEQNLNHDAMYWYRQDPGQGLRLIYYSQIVNDFQKGDIAEGYSVSREKKESFPLTVTSAQKNPTAFYLCASSIAGRERSTEAFFGQGTRLTVV.

The CDR3 is CASSFTENTEAFF. The CDR3 coding sequence is TGTGCCAGCAGCTTTACAGAGAACACTGAAGCTTTCTTT. This chain uses TRBV7-3 with TRBJ1-1, with D hard to call. CDR1 and CDR2 from the germline V gene are SGHTA and FQGTGA. V dropped 3 bases and J dropped 1 base, with 6 bases sitting between them. This CDR3 has 13 residues.

The gene calls are TRBV5-1 and TRBJ2-1; D might be TRBD2 (6 bases). This CDR3 contains 15 residues. Germline V gene lookup returns CDR1 SGHRS and CDR2 YFSETQ. The V end was cut by 3 bases, the J end by 8 bases, with 18 bases between. The CDR3, as DNA: TGCGCCAGCAGCTCCCGGGACTCGACGTTCGATGAGCAGTTCTTC. It encodes CASSSRDSTFDEQFF.

The chain recombines TRBV29-1 with TRBJ1-3; D unresolved. CDR3 size: 13 residues. Looked up from germline, CDR1 is SQVTM and CDR2 is ANQGSEA. V was pared by 3 bases and J by 2 bases, with 8 bases between. The CDR3 coding sequence is TGCAGCGTTGAGCTATTGCCTGGAAACACCATATATTTT. Protein sequence: CSVELLPGNTIYF. The full variable domain, with the rest looked up from reference TRBV29-1 and TRBJ1-3, is SAVISQKPSRDICQRGTSLTIQCQVDSQVTMMFWYRQQPGQSLTLIATANQGSEATYESGFVIDKFPISRPNLTFSTLTVSNMSPEDSSIYLCSVELLPGNTIYFGEGSWLTVV.

This clone was recorded once. The chain recombines TRBV5-1 with TRBJ1-2; D is unresolved. Germline CDR1 SGHRS, CDR2 YFSETQ. V gave up 4 bases and J gave up 4 bases, with 11 bases separating them. The CDR3 totals 13 residues. DNA for the CDR3: TGCGCCAGCAGCACCGGGATCTTCTATGGCTACACCTTC. Its translation is CASSTGIFYGYTF.

The chain links TRBV20-1 to TRBJ2-3; D might be TRBD2 (6 bases). The germline V gene encodes CDR1 DFQATT and CDR2 SNEGSKA (reference sequence). CDR3 length: 15 amino acids. Trimming cost V 3 bases and J 0 bases, with 13 bases left between them. The CDR3 DNA sequence: TGCAGTGCTAGTTTAGCCAGCGGGAGCACAGATACGCAGTATTTT. Translation gives CSASLASGSTDTQYF.

This chain links TRBV27 with TRBJ2-7; 9 nucleotides agree with TRBD1. The CDR3 consists of 15 residues. Germline V gene data show CDR1 as MNHEY and CDR2 as SMNVEV (reference sequence). V trimming: 3 bases; J trimming: 4 bases; junction bases outside the gene matches: 7. CDR3 residues: CASSFSPGTGYEQYF. The CDR3, as DNA: TGTGCCAGCAGTTTCAGTCCCGGGACAGGGTACGAGCAGTACTTC.

This rearrangement joins TRBV28 to TRBJ2-2; 7 nucleotides agree with TRBD2. The J segment lost 1 base and the V segment lost 4 bases, leaving 3 bases of the junction unmatched. Germline CDR1 is MDHEN and CDR2 is SYDVKM. The CDR3 extends over 15 amino acids. CDR3 loop: CASSYLAGNTGELFF. The DNA for the CDR3 is TGTGCCAGCAGTTATTTAGCGGGGAACACCGGGGAGCTGTTTTTT. Based on the CDR3 plus reference TRBV28 and TRBJ2-2, the full variable domain is DVKVTQSSRYLVKRTGEKVFLECVQDMDHENMFWYRQDPGLGLRLIYFSYDVKMKEKGDIPEGYSVSREKKERFSLILESASTNQTSMYLCASSYLAGNTGELFFGEGSRLTVL.

The chain couples TRBV24-1 to TRBJ1-5, with 9 bases lining up with TRBD1. CDR1 and CDR2 (germline): KGHDR, SFDVKD. Trimming removed 4 bases from V and 1 base from J; junction bases left unmatched: 7. This CDR3 is built from 17 residues. CDR3 in DNA: TGTGCCACCAGTGACTCCGGGACAGGGATGAGCAATCAGCCCCAGCATTTT. It is translated as CATSDSGTGMSNQPQHF.

The chain has TRBV2 and TRBJ2-1; the D is unclear. Germline V lookup: CDR1 SNHLY, CDR2 FYNNEI. The germline V and J ends were trimmed by 4 bases and 4 bases, with 5 bases remaining between them. CDR3 length: 12 residues. CDR3 sequence reads: CASSGPYNEQFF. DNA for the CDR3: TGTGCCAGCAGTGGGCCGTACAATGAGCAGTTCTTC. The variable domain in full, completed from reference TRBV2 and TRBJ2-1, reads EPEVTQTPSHQVTQMGQEVILRCVPISNHLYFYWYRQILGQKVEFLVSFYNNEISEKSEIFDDQFSVERPDGSNFTLKIRSTKLEDSAMYFCASSGPYNEQFFGPGTRLTVL.

The J gene is TRBJ2-1, the V gene TRBV5-4; 8 nucleotides line up with TRBD2. V shed 5 bases, J shed 0 bases, and the junction held 7 bases outside the gene matches. Germline V gene data show CDR1 as SGHNT and CDR2 as YYREEE (reference sequence). The CDR3 consists of 16 residues. For the CDR3, the DNA is TGTGCCAGCAGTCTTCGGGAGGGCCTCTCCTACAATGAGCAGTTCTTC. It encodes CASSLREGLSYNEQFF. Based on the CDR3 plus reference TRBV5-4 and TRBJ2-1, the full variable domain is ETGVTQSPTHLIKTRGQQVTLRCSSQSGHNTVSWYQQALGQGPQFIFQYYREEENGRGNFPPRFSGLQFPNYSSELNVNALELDDSALYLCASSLREGLSYNEQFFGPGTRLTVL.

The chain carries TRBV5-1 and TRBJ2-5; a weak D match, TRBD2 (5 bases). Trimming removed 4 bases from V and 0 bases from J, with 16 bases in between. Germline assignment: CDR1 SGHRS and CDR2 YFSETQ. The CDR3 runs to 16 residues. CDR3 coding DNA: TGCGCCAGCAGCCTACGTCCTCCTAGCAACCAAGAGACCCAGTACTTC. As protein: CASSLRPPSNQETQYF.

The chain links TRBV7-6 to TRBJ1-5; D call uncertain. V dropped 5 bases and J dropped 5 bases, with 19 bases sitting between them. The germline V gene has CDR1 SGHVS and CDR2 FNYEAQ. The CDR3 runs 16 residues. CDR3 loop: CASSPHSALQDQPQHF. The CDR3 DNA sequence: TGTGCCAGCAGCCCGCACTCAGCGCTCCAAGATCAGCCCCAGCATTTT.

The chain carries TRBV11-3 and TRBJ2-1; TRBD2 agrees at 8 bases. This CDR3 contains 15 residues. V dropped 5 bases and J dropped 3; count of bases not matched to a gene: 6. CDR1 and CDR2 from the germline V gene are SGHNT and YENEEA. The CDR3 loop reads CASSRGLGDYNEQFF. The CDR3 coding sequence is TGTGCCAGCAGCCGGGGACTAGGCGACTACAATGAGCAGTTCTTC. Using reference TRBV11-3 and TRBJ2-1 for the parts outside the CDR3, the full variable domain is EAGVVQSPRYKIIEKKQPVAFWCNPISGHNTLYWYLQNLGQGPELLIRYENEEAVDDSQLPKDRFSAERLKGVDSTLKIQPAELGDSAVYLCASSRGLGDYNEQFFGPGTRLTVL.

This clone was seen only a few times. The chain combines TRBV7-9 with TRBJ2-1, with 7 bases fitting TRBD2. From germline, CDR1 is SEHNR and CDR2 FQNEAQ (reference sequence). CDR3 size: 15 residues. Unmatched junction bases numbered 10, after V lost 7 bases and J lost 4 bases. Here the CDR3 reads CASIFLAGAYNEQFF. CDR3 nucleotides: TGTGCCAGCATATTTCTGGCGGGAGCATACAATGAGCAGTTCTTC. Full variable domain (outside the CDR3, taken from reference TRBV7-9 and TRBJ2-1): DTGVSQNPRHKITKRGQNVTFRCDPISEHNRLYWYRQTLGQGPEFLTYFQNEAQLEKSRLLSDRFSAERPKGSFSTLEIQRTEQGDSAMYLCASIFLAGAYNEQFFGPGTRLTVL.

The chain has TRBV7-2 and TRBJ2-3, with 10 nucleotides matching TRBD2. The CDR3 consists of 16 residues. V lost 6 bases to trimming and J lost 2 bases; unmatched junction nucleotides: 8. Germline CDR1 is SGHTA and CDR2 is FQGNSA. The CDR3 is CASSLRLAGFTDTQYF. For the CDR3, the DNA is TGTGCCAGCAGTCTTAGACTAGCGGGTTTCACAGATACGCAGTATTTT.

The rearrangement links TRBV28 to TRBJ1-1; maybe TRBD1 (5 bases). Germline lookup yields CDR1 MDHEN and CDR2 SYDVKM. Trimming stripped 1 base from V and 6 bases from J, with 12 bases between. This CDR3 spans 14 amino acids. This CDR3 reads CASSLYSGRPEAFF. The CDR3 DNA reads as TGTGCCAGCAGTTTATATTCAGGGAGGCCTGAAGCTTTCTTT.